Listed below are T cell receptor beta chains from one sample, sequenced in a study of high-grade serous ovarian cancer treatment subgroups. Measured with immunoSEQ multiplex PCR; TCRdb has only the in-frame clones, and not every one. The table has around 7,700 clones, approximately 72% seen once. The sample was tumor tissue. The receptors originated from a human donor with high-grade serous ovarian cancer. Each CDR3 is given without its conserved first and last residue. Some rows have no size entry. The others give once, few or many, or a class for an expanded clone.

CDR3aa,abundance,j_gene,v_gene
ASRGTGGDTIY,NA,TRBJ1-3,TRBV28
ASSSQGYYEQY,NA,TRBJ2-7,TRBV5-5
ASSLDSNTEAF,NA,TRBJ1-1,TRBV7-7
ASSLGTSGLV,once,TRBJ2-1,TRBV11-2
ASSYGTSYYEQY,once,TRBJ2-7,TRBV6-6
ASSSGWTSGTNEQF,NA,TRBJ2-1,TRBV7-9
ASSSPGQGLPQH,NA,TRBJ1-5,TRBV6-5
ASSSLDRVSTEAF,NA,TRBJ1-1,TRBV28
ASSSRQGGVYEQY,few,TRBJ2-7,TRBV4-3
ASSLGGIEQF,once,TRBJ2-1,TRBV7-3
ASSGPRQLYGYT,once,TRBJ1-2,TRBV19
ASSSGGGALFYGYT,medium-sized,TRBJ1-2,TRBV7-9
LSAGGGYEQY,NA,TRBJ2-7,TRBV28
ASSLWGTISYEQY,NA,TRBJ2-7,TRBV7-2
ASRPSAGAPGAQY,NA,TRBJ2-3,TRBV28
ASSPGLAGFYEQF,NA,TRBJ2-1,TRBV7-3
ASSPGGTGPYGYT,NA,TRBJ1-2,TRBV18
ASHEGGNYNEQF,NA,TRBJ2-1,TRBV7-9
ASSQDETHTYNEQF,NA,TRBJ2-1,TRBV14
ASSFWTGTDTQY,NA,TRBJ2-3,TRBV18
ASSLGLGSTDTQY,NA,TRBJ2-3,TRBV5-5
ASSLGDRVETQY,NA,TRBJ2-5,TRBV5-4